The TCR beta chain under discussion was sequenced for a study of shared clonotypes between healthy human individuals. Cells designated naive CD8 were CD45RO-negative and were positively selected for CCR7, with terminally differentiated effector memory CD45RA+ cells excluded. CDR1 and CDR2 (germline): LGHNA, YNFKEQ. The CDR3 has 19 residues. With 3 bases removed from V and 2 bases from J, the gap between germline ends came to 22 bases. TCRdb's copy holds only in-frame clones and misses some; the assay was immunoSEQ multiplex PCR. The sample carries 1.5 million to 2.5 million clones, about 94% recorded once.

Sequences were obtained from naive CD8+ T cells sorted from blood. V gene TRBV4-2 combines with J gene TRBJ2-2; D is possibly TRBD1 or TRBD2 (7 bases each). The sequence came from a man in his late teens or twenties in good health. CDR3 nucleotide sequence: TGTGCCAGCAGCCACCCGGGGAAGCGGGACAGAGTTAACACCGGGGAGCTGTTTTTT. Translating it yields CASSHPGKRDRVNTGELFF.